Each of the 8 T cell receptor beta chains below was sequenced from the same sample in a study of cytomegalovirus exposure and HLA in healthy donors. The PCR used 60 Vbeta and 13 Jbeta primers. Libraries were prepared by immunoSEQ multiplex PCR; TCRdb keeps only in-frame clonotypes and omits some of them. The table includes 100,000 to 150,000 clones, roughly 72% detected once. Sequencing used PBMCs. The receptor source for this set is a woman in her 50s in good health and CMV-seronegative.

The rearrangement joins TRBV4-3 to TRBJ1-2; D is possibly TRBD1 (6 bases). The V end was cut by 0 bases, the J end by 2 bases, with 16 bases between. The CDR3 is made up of 17 amino acids. The V gene's germline CDR1 is LGHNA and CDR2 YSLEER. CDR3 in amino acids: CASSQEEAAGVNYGYTF. The CDR3, as DNA: TGCGCCAGCAGCCAAGAGGAAGCGGCAGGGGTGAACTATGGCTACACCTTC.

The chain is built from TRBV23-1 and TRBJ1-2, with D maybe TRBD1 (5 bases). TRBV23-1 carries the ORF label, with uncertain function. V lost 0 bases to trimming and J lost 8 bases, with 13 bases between them. This CDR3 region has 14 residues. CDR3: CASSQSPGNYGYTF. In DNA, the CDR3 is TGCGCCAGCAGTCAATCTCCAGGGAATTACGGCTACACCTTC.

The chain has TRBV7-2 and TRBJ1-2, with D hard to call. This CDR3 region has 14 residues. The V gene's germline CDR1 is SGHTA and CDR2 FQGNSA. Trimming stripped 4 bases from V and 7 bases from J, with 16 bases between. CDR3 in DNA: TGTGCCAGCAGCTCGCCGTTCGGGGTTGCTGGCTACACCTTC. It yields the protein CASSSPFGVAGYTF.

A single count supports this clone. The chain combines TRBV6-5 with TRBJ1-2, with a possible D match to TRBD1 (6 bases). The CDR3 loop spans 16 amino acids. V was cut by 2 bases and J by 4 bases, with 17 bases left in between. Germline CDR1 MNHEY, CDR2 SVGAGI. CDR3 nucleotides: TGTGCCAGCAGTTACCCCCCCGGGCAGGGGTCCTATGGCTACACCTTC. Translation gives CASSYPPGQGSYGYTF.

A few counts support this clone. The chain recombines TRBV18 with TRBJ2-3; D gene uncertain. Trimming removed 3 bases at V and 2 bases at J, with 3 bases between. CDR3 length: 12 amino acids. Germline-derived CDR1 and CDR2 are KGHSH and LQKENI. CDR3 residues: CASSPYTDTQYF. The CDR3, as DNA: TGTGCCAGCTCACCGTACACAGATACGCAGTATTTT.

V gene TRBV5-1 combines with J gene TRBJ2-5; D is unclear. Trimming cost V 1 base and J 2 bases, with 12 bases left between them. CDR1 SGHRS and CDR2 YFSETQ come from the germline V gene. The CDR3 spans 15 residues. The CDR3 DNA is TGCGCCAGCAGCTTGTTACCTAGGCGACAAGAGACCCAGTACTTC. Its protein product is CASSLLPRRQETQYF.

This clone was seen a single time. The V gene is TRBV29-1, the J gene TRBJ2-1; 14 bases are a match to TRBD2. Germline CDR1 SQVTM, CDR2 ANQGSEA. The length of the CDR3 is 16 residues. Trimming cost V 7 bases and J 9 bases; bases outside gene matches: 14. The CDR3 nucleotides are TGCAGCGCCCGTGTCATTACGGGACTAGCGGGAGTTGAGCAGTTCTTC. Protein: CSARVITGLAGVEQFF.

This clone appeared once. The chain uses TRBV2 and TRBJ2-2, with a possible D match to TRBD2 (6 bases). The CDR3 covers 16 residues. V lost 6 bases and J lost 1, with 15 bases in between. CDR1 and CDR2 from the germline V gene are SNHLY and FYNNEI. The CDR3 DNA is TGTGCCAGCAGACCCCCAGGGACTGGGAACACCGGGGAGCTGTTTTTT. Protein sequence: CASRPPGTGNTGELFF.